This T cell receptor beta chain was observed in a study of T cell repertoires in cytomegalovirus infection. A single record per CDR3 protein comes from TCRdb applying MiXCR to the reads. The sample lists some 250,000 distinct CDR3 sequences; approximately 8.3% were seen once. V was cut by 4 bases and J by 1 base, with 9 bases left in between. Germline V gene lookup returns CDR1 SGHDT and CDR2 YYEEEE. The CDR3 length is 14 residues. The sequence came from a human donor in good health (CMV status not recorded). Some clones in this sample may be carry-over from other donors' samples. This sequence joins TRBV5-6 and TRBJ2-4; perhaps TRBD1 as D (5 bases). The sample comprised PBMCs. The CDR3 reads CASSPSGAKNIQYF. CDR3 coding DNA: TGTGCCAGCAGCCCATCAGGGGCCAAAAACATTCAGTACTTC.